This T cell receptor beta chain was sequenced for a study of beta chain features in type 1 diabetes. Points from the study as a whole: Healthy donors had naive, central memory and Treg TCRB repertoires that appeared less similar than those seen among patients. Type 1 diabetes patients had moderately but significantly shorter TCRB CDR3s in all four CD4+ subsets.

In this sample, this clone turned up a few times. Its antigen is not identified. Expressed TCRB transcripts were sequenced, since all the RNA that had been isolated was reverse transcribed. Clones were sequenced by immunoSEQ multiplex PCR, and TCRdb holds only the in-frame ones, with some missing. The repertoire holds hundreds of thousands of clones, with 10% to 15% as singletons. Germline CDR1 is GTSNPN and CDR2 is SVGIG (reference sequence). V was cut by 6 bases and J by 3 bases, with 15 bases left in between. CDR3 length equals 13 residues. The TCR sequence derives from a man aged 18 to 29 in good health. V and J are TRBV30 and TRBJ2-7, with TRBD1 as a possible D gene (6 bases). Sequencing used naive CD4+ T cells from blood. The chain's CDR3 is CACLGQNLYEQYF. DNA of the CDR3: TGTGCCTGTTTAGGACAGAATCTCTACGAGCAGTACTTC. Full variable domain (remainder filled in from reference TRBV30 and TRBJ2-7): SQTIHQWPATLVQPVGSPLSLECTVEGTSNPNLYWYRQAAGRGLQLLFYSVGIGQISSEVPQNLSASRPQDRQFILSSKKLLLSDSGFYLCACLGQNLYEQYFGPGTRLTVT.